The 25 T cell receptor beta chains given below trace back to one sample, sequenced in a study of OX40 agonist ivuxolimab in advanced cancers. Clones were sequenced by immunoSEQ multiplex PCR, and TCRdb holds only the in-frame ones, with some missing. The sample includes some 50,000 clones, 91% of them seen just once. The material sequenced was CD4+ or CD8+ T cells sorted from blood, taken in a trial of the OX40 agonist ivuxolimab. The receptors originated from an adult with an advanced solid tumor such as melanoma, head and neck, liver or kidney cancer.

This chain's CDR3 is CATEYGTGRRRGYTF. CDR3 coding DNA: TGTGCCACCGAGTACGGGACAGGTAGACGCAGGGGCTACACCTTC. The chain links TRBV6-5 to TRBJ1-2, with 8 positions matching TRBD1. The CDR3 has 15 residues. The junction had 18 bases not matched to a gene; V was cut back by 10 bases and J by 8 bases. In germline, CDR1 is MNHEY, CDR2 SVGAGI.

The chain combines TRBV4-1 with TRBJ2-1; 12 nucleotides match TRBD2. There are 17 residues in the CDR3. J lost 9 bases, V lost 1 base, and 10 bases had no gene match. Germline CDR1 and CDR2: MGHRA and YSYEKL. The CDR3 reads CASSQVPSGGALGEQFF. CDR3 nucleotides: TGCGCCAGCAGCCAAGTTCCTAGCGGGGGGGCATTAGGTGAGCAGTTCTTC.

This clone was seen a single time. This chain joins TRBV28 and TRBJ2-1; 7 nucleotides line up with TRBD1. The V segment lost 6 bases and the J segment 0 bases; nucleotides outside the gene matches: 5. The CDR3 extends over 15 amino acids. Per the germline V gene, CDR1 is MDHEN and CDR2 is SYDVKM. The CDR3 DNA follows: TGTGCCAGCAGGTCGACAGGGAGCTCCTACAATGAGCAGTTCTTC. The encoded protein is CASRSTGSSYNEQFF.

CDR3 region: CASSFGVAGGEQYF. The CDR3, as DNA: TGCGCCAGCAGCTTTGGGGTGGCGGGAGGCGAGCAGTACTTC. The rearrangement links TRBV5-1 to TRBJ2-7; TRBD2 aligns across 8 bases. The CDR3 runs 14 residues. Looked up from germline, CDR1 is SGHRS and CDR2 is YFSETQ. Trimming removed 2 bases from V and 6 bases from J; junction bases left unmatched: 7.

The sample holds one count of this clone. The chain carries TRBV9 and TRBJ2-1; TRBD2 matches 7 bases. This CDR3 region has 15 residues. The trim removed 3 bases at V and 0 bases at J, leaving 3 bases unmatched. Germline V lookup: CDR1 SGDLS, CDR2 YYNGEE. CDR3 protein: CASSGGLSSYNEQFF. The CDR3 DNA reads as TGTGCCAGCAGCGGGGGACTAAGCTCCTACAATGAGCAGTTCTTC. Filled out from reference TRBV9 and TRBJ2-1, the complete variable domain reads DSGVTQTPKHLITATGQRVTLRCSPRSGDLSVYWYQQSLDQGLQFLIQYYNGEERAKGNILERFSAQQFPDLHSELNLSSLELGDSALYFCASSGGLSSYNEQFFGPGTRLTVL.

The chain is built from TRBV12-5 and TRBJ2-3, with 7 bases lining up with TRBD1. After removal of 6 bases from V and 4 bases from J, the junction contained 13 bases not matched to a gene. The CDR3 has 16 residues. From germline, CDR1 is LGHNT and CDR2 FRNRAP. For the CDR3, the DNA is TGTGCTAGTGGAGAGGAGGAGACAGGGAGCGCAGATACGCAGTATTTT. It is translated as CASGEEETGSADTQYF.

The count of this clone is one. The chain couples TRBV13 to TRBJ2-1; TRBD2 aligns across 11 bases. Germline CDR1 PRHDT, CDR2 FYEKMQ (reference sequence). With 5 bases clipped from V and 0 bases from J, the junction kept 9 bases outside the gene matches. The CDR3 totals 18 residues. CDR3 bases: TGTGCCAGCAGCCCCACCGGGACTAGCGGATCCTCCTACAATGAGCAGTTCTTC. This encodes CASSPTGTSGSSYNEQFF.

This chain's CDR3 is CATSRDPVLTGLKGYTF. CDR3 nucleotide sequence: TGTGCCACCAGCAGAGATCCCGTGTTGACAGGCCTAAAGGGCTACACCTTC. The rearrangement links TRBV15 to TRBJ1-2; tentatively, D is TRBD1 (6 bases). The CDR3 runs to 17 residues. V lost 0 bases and J lost 8, with 22 bases in between. CDR1 is LNHNV and CDR2 is YYDKDF in the germline V gene (reference sequence).

The CDR3 spells CASSRTENTEAFF. CDR3 nucleotides: TGTGCCAGCAGCCGGACGGAGAACACTGAAGCTTTCTTT. This chain uses TRBV6-5 with TRBJ1-1; no clear D. This CDR3 is built from 13 residues. V lost 6 bases and J lost 1, with 9 bases in between. Germline CDR1 is MNHEY and CDR2 is SVGAGI.

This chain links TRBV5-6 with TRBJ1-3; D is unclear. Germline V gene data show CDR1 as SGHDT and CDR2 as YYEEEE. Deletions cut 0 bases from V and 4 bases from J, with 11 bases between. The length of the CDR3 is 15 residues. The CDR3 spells CASSLVRQTGNTIYF. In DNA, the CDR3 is TGTGCCAGCAGCTTGGTCAGGCAAACAGGAAACACCATATATTTT.

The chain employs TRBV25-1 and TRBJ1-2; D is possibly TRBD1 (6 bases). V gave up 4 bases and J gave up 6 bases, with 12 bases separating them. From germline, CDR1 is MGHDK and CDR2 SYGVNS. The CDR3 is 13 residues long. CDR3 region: CASSVSGADGYTF. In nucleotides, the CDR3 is TGTGCCAGCAGTGTCTCGGGGGCAGATGGCTACACCTTC.

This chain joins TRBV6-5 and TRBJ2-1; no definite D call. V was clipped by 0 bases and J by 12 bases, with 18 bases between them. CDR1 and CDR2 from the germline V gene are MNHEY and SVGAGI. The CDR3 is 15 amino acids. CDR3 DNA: TGTGCCAGCAGTTACTCGAATTTTCTACGGTTGTGGCAGTTCTTC. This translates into CASSYSNFLRLWQFF.

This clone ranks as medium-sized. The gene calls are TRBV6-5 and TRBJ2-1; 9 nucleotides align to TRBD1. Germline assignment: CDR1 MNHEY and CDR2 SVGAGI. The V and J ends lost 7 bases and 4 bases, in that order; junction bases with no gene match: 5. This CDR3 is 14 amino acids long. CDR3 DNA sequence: TGTGCCAGCACCCGACAGGGGGGTTACAATGAGCAGTTCTTC. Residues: CASTRQGGYNEQFF.

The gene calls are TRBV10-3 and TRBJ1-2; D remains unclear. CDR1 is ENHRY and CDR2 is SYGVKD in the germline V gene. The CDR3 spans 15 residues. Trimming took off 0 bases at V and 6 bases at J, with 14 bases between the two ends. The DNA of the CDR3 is TGTGCCATCAGTGAGTCGACAAACCAGTACAATGGCTACACCTTC. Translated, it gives CAISESTNQYNGYTF.

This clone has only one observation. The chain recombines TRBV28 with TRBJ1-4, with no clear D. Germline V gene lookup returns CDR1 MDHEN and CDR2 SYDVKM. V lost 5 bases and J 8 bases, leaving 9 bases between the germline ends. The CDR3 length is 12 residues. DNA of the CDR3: TGTGCCAGCAGTGACGGAGGGGAAAAACTGTTTTTT. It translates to CASSDGGEKLFF. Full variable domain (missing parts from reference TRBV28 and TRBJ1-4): DVKVTQSSRYLVKRTGEKVFLECVQDMDHENMFWYRQDPGLGLRLIYFSYDVKMKEKGDIPEGYSVSREKKERFSLILESASTNQTSMYLCASSDGGEKLFFGSGTQLSVL.

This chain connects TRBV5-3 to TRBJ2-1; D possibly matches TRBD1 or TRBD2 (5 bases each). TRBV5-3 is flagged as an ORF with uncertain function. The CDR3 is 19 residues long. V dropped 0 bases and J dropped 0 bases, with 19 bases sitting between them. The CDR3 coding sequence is TGTGCCAGAAGCTTGGGTTCTGGGGACGGGCAAAGCTCCTACAATGAGCAGTTCTTC. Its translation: CARSLGSGDGQSSYNEQFF.

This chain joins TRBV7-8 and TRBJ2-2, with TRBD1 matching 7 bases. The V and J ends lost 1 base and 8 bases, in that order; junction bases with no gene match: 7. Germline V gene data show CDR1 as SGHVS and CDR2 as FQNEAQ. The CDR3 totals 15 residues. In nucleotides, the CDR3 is TGTGCCAGCAGCTTAGAGACAGGGAATGCGGGGGAGCTGTTTTTT. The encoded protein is CASSLETGNAGELFF.

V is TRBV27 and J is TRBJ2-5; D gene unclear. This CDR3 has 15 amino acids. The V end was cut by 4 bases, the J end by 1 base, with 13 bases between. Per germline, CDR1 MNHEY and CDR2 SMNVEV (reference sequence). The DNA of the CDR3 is TGTGCCAGCAGTTCCCTTAAAGAGAGCCAAGAGACCCAGTACTTC. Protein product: CASSSLKESQETQYF.

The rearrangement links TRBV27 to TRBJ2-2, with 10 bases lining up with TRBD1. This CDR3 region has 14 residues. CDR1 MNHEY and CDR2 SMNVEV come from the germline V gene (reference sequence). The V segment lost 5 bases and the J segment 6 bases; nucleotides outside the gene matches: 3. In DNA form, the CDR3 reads TGTGCCAGCAGTCCGGGACAGGGGTCCGGGGAGCTGTTTTTT. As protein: CASSPGQGSGELFF.

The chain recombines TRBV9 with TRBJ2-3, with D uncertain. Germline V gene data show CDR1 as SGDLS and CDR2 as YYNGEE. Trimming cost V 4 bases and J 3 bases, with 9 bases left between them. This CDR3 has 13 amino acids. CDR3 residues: CASSLDTTDTQYF. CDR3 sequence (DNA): TGTGCCAGCAGCCTTGACACAACAGATACGCAGTATTTT.

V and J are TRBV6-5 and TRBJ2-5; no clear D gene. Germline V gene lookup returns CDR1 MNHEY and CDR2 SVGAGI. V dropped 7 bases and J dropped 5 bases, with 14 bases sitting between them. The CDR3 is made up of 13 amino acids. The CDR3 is CASTHGRLETQYF. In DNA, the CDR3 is TGTGCCAGCACCCACGGCAGGTTGGAGACCCAGTACTTC.

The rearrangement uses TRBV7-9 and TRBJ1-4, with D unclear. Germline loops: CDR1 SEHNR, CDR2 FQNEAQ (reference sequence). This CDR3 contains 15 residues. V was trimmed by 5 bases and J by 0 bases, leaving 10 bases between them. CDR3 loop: CASSPVGTTNEKLFF. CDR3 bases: TGTGCCAGCAGCCCTGTGGGAACAACTAATGAAAAACTGTTTTTT.

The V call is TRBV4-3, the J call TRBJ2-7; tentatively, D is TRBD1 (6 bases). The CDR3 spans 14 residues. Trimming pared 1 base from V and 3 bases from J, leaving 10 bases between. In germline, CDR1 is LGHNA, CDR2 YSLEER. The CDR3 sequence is CASSQGLQGYEQYV. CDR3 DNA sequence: TGCGCCAGCAGCCAAGGTTTACAGGGCTACGAGCAGTACGTC.

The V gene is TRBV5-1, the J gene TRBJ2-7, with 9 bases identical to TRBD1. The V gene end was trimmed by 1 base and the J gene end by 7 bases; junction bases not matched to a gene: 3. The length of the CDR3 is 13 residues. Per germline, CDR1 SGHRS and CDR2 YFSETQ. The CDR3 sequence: CASSLTGGREQYV. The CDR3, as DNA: TGCGCCAGCAGCTTGACAGGGGGCCGGGAGCAGTACGTC.

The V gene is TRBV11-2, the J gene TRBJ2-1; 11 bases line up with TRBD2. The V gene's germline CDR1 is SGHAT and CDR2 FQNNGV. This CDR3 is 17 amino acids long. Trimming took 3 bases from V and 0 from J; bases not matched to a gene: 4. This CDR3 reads CASSFGTSGSSYNEQFF. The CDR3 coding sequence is TGTGCCAGCAGCTTTGGGACTAGCGGAAGCTCCTACAATGAGCAGTTCTTC.